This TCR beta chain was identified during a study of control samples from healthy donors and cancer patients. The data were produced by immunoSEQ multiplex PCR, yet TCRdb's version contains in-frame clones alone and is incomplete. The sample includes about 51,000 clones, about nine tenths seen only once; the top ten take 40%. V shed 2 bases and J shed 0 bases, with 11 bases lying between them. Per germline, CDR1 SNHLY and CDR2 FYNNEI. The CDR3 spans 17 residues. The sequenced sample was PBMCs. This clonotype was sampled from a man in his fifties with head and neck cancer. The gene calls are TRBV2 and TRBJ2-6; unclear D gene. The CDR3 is CASSETAPSSGANVLTF. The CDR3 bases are TGTGCCAGCAGTGAAACAGCCCCTAGCTCTGGGGCCAACGTCCTGACTTTC.